This T cell receptor beta chain was captured in a study of cytomegalovirus exposure and HLA in healthy donors (dated by TCRdb to 2015 to 2018). Looking at the study overall: An earlier analysis of some 620 of the donors reported about 300 Gb of sequence data and around 120 million unique TCR beta sequences obtained from some 200 million T cells. About 310 gigabases of sequencing data and approximately 80 million unique TCR sequences were included in an early release covering around 600 HLA-typed donors. Of the roughly 400 genotyped donors, around 81% fell in the genetic ancestry cluster associated with self-reported Caucasian donors. The study aimed to test whether signatures of past pathogen exposure could be identified by cataloging public T cell receptors. The study profiled the T cell repertoires of hundreds of subjects by immunosequencing and related them to cytomegalovirus serostatus. Besides the first cohort of more than 650 subjects, a separate validation cohort made up of 95 to 150 different subjects was used. High-throughput TCR immunosequencing, statistical association of individual TCRs with disease status, and machine learning were combined to predict cytomegalovirus infection status. In a later analysis, previously published TCR beta repertoires from fewer than 750 donors were re-analyzed and high-resolution HLA genotyping was added so that TCR occurrence patterns could be studied. The later analysis used no new phenotypic data to find candidate immune exposures, relying instead on TCR beta sequences and their occurrence across donors. An earlier analysis of some 600 of the donors applied high-throughput TCR beta sequencing to assess whether each TCR beta V gene segment acted as functional or pseudogenic. Donor age, sex, ethnicity and CMV serostatus were collected together with the repertoire data. A later genetic analysis used genome-wide SNP genotypes for about 65% of the roughly 670 donors, treating that subset as a discovery cohort. Every repertoire in the discovery cohort had been generated on one and the same sequencing platform. HLA typing covered class I and class II loci at four-digit resolution. The number of donors typed differed by locus, with 629-630 for A, B, C, DRB1 and DQB1, over 500 for DQA1, some 570 for DPA1, and approximately 470 for DPB1. Five DR-DQ haplotypes were handled as single units for association and clustering because linkage in the cohort was strong. Among 398 genotyped donors of the cohort, an average of about 240,000 unique TCR beta nucleotide sequences were sequenced per donor, about a sixth of them non-productive. General conclusions and limits of the study: In vitro tests confirmed that three of the cytomegalovirus-associated TCR beta chains recognize cytomegalovirus antigens. Strong co-occurrence of HLA alleles, especially DR and DQ, made assigning TCR associations to individual alleles difficult. In a later analysis, HLA-associated TCR beta chains were found to be more clonally expanded and to have lower generation probabilities than equally common non-associated chains. According to the authors, the approach could potentially be generalized to other disease states and immunological phenotypes. Sequencing depth was assumed to be roughly uniform across donors in the presence/absence analyses, though that assumption may not hold. In a later analysis, TCR association rates were found to vary across HLA loci, with the most associated TCRs seen for DRB1 alleles and the fewest for HLA-C alleles. The sequencing pipeline was judged likely to have produced a cluster of highly shared sequence variants as a technical artifact. A later analysis found that most CMV-associated TCR beta chains appeared HLA-restricted, with HLA associations seemingly driven largely by CMV exposure. Immune exposure information for the cohort was limited to CMV serostatus. Only TCR beta chains were sequenced in this cohort, and the absence of alpha or paired-chain data limited detectable features. The study gave a list of roughly 150 TCR beta chains associated with cytomegalovirus. Correlated functional status among segregating V segments might reflect linkage disequilibrium, but an unknown experimental factor could not be ruled out. Because HLA typing was missing for some donors at each locus, association tests included only the typed subset. A later analysis associated some 17,000 TCR beta sequences with specific HLA alleles at a false discovery rate of 0.05. Because counts were too low, about 15 rarely observed V segments, including chromosome 9 orphons, were left out of the earlier analysis of 587 of the donors. In a later analysis, several top co-occurrence clusters were reported to appear linked to parvovirus B19, influenza, CMV and Epstein-Barr virus. While some public TCRs were present in many individuals, most TCR sequences turned up only very rarely across donors. A further reported finding was that TCR beta sequences accurately predicted the HLA-A and HLA-B alleles for most subjects in the first cohort. A later genetic analysis associated a missense DCLRE1C variant with V-gene and J-gene trimming of TCR beta chains, and an independent cohort replicated the association. In a later genetic analysis, fewer N-insertions in productive TCRs were reported among donors in an Asian-associated ancestry cluster than the roughly 700-donor mean. Cytomegalovirus status was reported to be diagnosed by the classifier with high specificity and sensitivity in both the original and validation cohorts. Some IMGT-functional V segments, including TRBV6-2 and TRBV6-3, could not be distinguished by the 87-base-pair reads and were therefore excluded. An earlier analysis of approximately 500 of the donors showed that most TCR beta V segments appeared in productive rearrangements either about 87% or about 30% of the time, which broadly matched IMGT annotations.

The cohort consisted of 600 to 700 healthy bone marrow donors. All cohort members were sampled while nominally healthy, although unrecorded immune exposures were likely present. The donor tested CMV seronegative and was one of the 352 seronegative cohort members. Every donor gave a peripheral blood sample, and the peripheral blood mononuclear cells from that sample were used for TCR beta sequencing. Genomic DNA extraction from the blood cell samples was performed with the Qiagen DNeasy Blood Extraction Kit. The germline V gene sets CDR1 to MNHNS and CDR2 to SASEGT. From cysteine to phenylalanine, the CDR3 is 12 amino acids long. Of all the DNA, just the CDR3 is kept, 36 bases in frame from base 1. This clone was detected once. The specificity of this receptor is unknown. No quality values exist for individual bases; no much larger clone is one base distant. The library was prepared using the immunoSEQ multiplex PCR assay. For the multiplex PCR, a mixture combining 60 forward primers for TCR Vbeta segments and 13 reverse primers for TCR Jbeta segments was used. A multiplex PCR assay on genomic DNA amplified the CDR3 region of rearranged TCR beta genes. Amplified TCR beta libraries were sequenced as 87-base-pair reads on the Illumina HiSeq System. The authors processed their data as follows. In a later analysis, about 80 million unique TCR beta chains were counted across the roughly 670 repertoires, and roughly 11 million of these chains were shared by at least two donors. To remove PCR and sequencing errors, raw reads were error-corrected and collapsed into unique sequences using a nearest-neighbor algorithm that merged closely related sequences. CDR3 sequences were aligned to IMGT reference sequences to assign V, D and J gene segments. Each retained sequence needed at least a six-nucleotide match to both a V gene segment and a J gene segment. A rearrangement counted as productive if the CDR3 had no stop codons and remained in frame with V and J, and every other rearrangement counted as non-productive. Following IMGT convention, CDR3 was defined as the stretch from the second conserved V-encoded cysteine up to the conserved J-encoded phenylalanine. The earlier analysis of 587 of the donors excluded any sequence lacking an unambiguous match to a single V gene segment. In an earlier analysis of about 590 of the donors, a V segment was called functional when productive rearrangements were above 56.7%, and segregating when the standard deviation between donors exceeded 5%. A statistical classification framework was built to diagnose cytomegalovirus status from the catalog of TCR beta chain sequences. In a later analysis, V and J genes were assigned by comparing TCR nucleotide sequences against IMGT/GENE-DB human TR gene sequences. In a later analysis, CDR3 sequences and most-parsimonious VDJ recombination scenarios were assigned using the TCRdist pipeline. In a later analysis, each TCR beta chain was defined by its CDR3 amino acid sequence together with its V-gene family, and reads lacking a unique V-gene family were excluded. A later analysis removed several hundred highly shared, low-generation-probability nucleotide sequences to deal with suspected cross-contamination and a sequencing artifact. In a later analysis, a clonal expansion index was calculated for each public chain from normalized within-repertoire ranks of inferred template counts. In a later analysis, generation probabilities were computed with a VDJ recombination model fitted to out-of-frame rearrangements, and the resulting probabilities were checked against IGoR. Hypergeometric tests were used in a later analysis to score TCR-TCR, TCR-HLA and TCR-CMV co-occurrence, with a repertoire-size bias correction applied to the TCR pairs. False discovery rates were estimated in a later analysis by permuting HLA or CMV assignments 20 times. In a later analysis, co-occurring TCRs were grouped using DBSCAN, and TCRdist sequence similarity was added for clustering within HLA-allele-positive subsets. Repertoires with fewer than 30,000 or more than 120,000 public chains were left out of co-occurrence clustering, as were roughly five repertoires with anomalous nucleotide sharing. In its TCRdb copy, this immuneACCESS table keeps in-frame sequences only and misses some clones. Where compared with another copy, unresolved V genes explain less than half of these, and the others have no known cause. The DNA was the basis for D and trimming; V, J and clone size are from that table. Present in this sample are about 170,000 clones, 84% of which were seen just once. The top ten constitute 0.35% to 0.45% of the sample.

Sequencing was done on a sample of PBMCs. The V gene is TRBV6-1 and the J gene is TRBJ2-5; the D gene lacks a confident call. The better agreement between TRBJ2-7 and the DNA end casts doubt on the J call. The TCR originated in a boy aged 2-15 years in good health and CMV-seronegative. The CDR3 region reads CASSEAANEQYF. The DNA reads as follows: TGTGCCAGCAGTGAAGCCGCCAACGAGCAGTACTTC.